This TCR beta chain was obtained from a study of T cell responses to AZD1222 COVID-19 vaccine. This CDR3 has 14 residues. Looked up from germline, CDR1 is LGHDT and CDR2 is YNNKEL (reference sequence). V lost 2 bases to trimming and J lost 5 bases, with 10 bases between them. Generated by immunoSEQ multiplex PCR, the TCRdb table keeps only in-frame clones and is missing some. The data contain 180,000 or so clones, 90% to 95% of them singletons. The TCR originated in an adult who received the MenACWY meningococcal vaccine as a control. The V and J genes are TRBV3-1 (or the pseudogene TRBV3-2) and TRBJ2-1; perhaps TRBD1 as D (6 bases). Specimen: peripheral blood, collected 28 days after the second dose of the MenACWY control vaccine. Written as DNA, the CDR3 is TGTGCCAGCAGCCAAAACGCAGGGGACAATGAGCAGTTCTTC. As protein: CASSQNAGDNEQFF.